This T cell receptor (beta chain) was recorded in a study of shared clonotypes between healthy human individuals. General study points: Four donors had 4% to 5% of their naive CD4 clonotypes in common. An effect of sequencing depth on clonotype sharing among donors was expected. Rarefaction exposed incomplete sorted-subset sequencing despite large depth. Across subsets, estimated richness was generally greater for naive than for memory populations.

Profiling relied on immunoSEQ multiplex PCR, and the TCRdb table lists in-frame clones only, not all of them. The table has approximately 1,500,000 clones, 95% to 99% seen once. On this clone: Its specificity is not known.

The receptor comes from a man aged 25 to 45 in good health. The specimen sequenced was naive CD4+ T cells sorted from blood. Stated subset: CD45RA+ positively selected.

CDR3 amino acids: CASSPTPFSYSGNTIYF. The CDR3 DNA reads as TGTGCCAGCAGTCCTACACCGTTTTCGTACTCTGGAAACACCATATATTTT. This sequence joins TRBV27 and TRBJ1-3; D gene uncertain. This CDR3 is built from 17 residues. V lost 5 bases to trimming and J lost 0 bases, with 17 bases between them. Germline CDR1 is MNHEY and CDR2 is SMNVEV (reference sequence).